The 22 T cell receptor beta chains listed next were all sequenced from one sample in a study of tumor-infiltrating lymphocytes in primary liver carcinoma. It was unsorted whole blood that yielded blood RNA, and germline DNA was also extracted. Production of TCR beta cDNA used around 500 ng total RNA together with a constant-region primer. ARM-PCR, slightly modified, supplied the TCR beta libraries through three nested multiplex PCR rounds. Forward primers for TRBV1-TRBV30 and a C-beta reverse primer served the first two PCR rounds, at roughly 10 cycles each. Each CDR3 protein gets one entry after TCRdb re-called the multiplex PCR reads with MiXCR. In the table there are approximately 310,000 distinct CDR3 sequences, 65% of which are singletons. Sequenced sample: peripheral blood. All receptors come from a man aged 40-49 years with primary liver carcinoma and hepatitis B virus infection.

This clonotype was counted between two and nine times. The V and J genes are TRBV5-6 and TRBJ1-5; D uncertain. Trimming took 1 base from V and 3 from J, leaving 8 bases between them. In germline, CDR1 is SGHDT, CDR2 YYEEEE. CDR3 size: 14 residues. The CDR3 DNA reads TGTGCCAGCAGCTTGTATGGGGTCAATCAGCCCCAGCATTTT. Translated: CASSLYGVNQPQHF.

The CDR3 reads CVSFRSSGANVLTF. The CDR3 nucleotides are TGTGTCAGTTTCCGGAGCTCTGGGGCCAACGTCCTGACTTTC. The chain has TRBV6-2 or TRBV6-3 and TRBJ2-6; D not resolved. CDR1 is MNHEY and CDR2 is SVGEGT in the germline V gene. The CDR3 is 14 amino acids.

There are many counts of this clonotype. This chain uses TRBV5-1 with TRBJ2-7, with D maybe TRBD2 (5 bases). Per the germline V gene, CDR1 is SGHRS and CDR2 is YFSETQ. V lost 7 bases and J lost 1, with 15 bases in between. The CDR3 is 14 amino acids. Here the CDR3 reads CASSWTGNSYEQYF. CDR3 coding DNA: TGCGCCAGCTCTTGGACCGGGAATTCCTACGAGCAGTACTTC.

There are many counts of this clonotype. The rearrangement uses TRBV12-3 or TRBV12-4 and TRBJ2-2; D remains ambiguous. The CDR3 contains 14 residues. Trimming shortened V by 3 bases and J by 7 bases, and 12 bases separated the two germline ends. CDR3 coding DNA: TGTGCCAGCAGTTTGCGGTTAAGTGGCGGGGAGCTGTTTTTT. Its protein product is CASSLRLSGGELFF.

A note on this clonotype: A much larger clonotype is one base distant, so this may be a read error. The V call is TRBV4-3, the J call TRBJ2-4; TRBD2 matches at 8 bases. The CDR3 spans 16 residues. Germline V gives CDR1 LGHNA, CDR2 YSLEER. The CDR3: CDSSQDTSGAPNIQYF. The CDR3 region has the DNA TGCGACAGCAGCCAAGATACTAGCGGAGCCCCAAACATTCAGTACTTC.

Turning to this clonotype: A much larger clone differs from this one at a single base, so this may be a read error. CDR3 amino acids: CATISHWETSVTNEKLFF. CDR3 nucleotide sequence: TGTGCCACCATTTCCCATTGGGAAACGTCTGTAACTAATGAAAAACTGTTTTTT. V is TRBV24-1 and J is TRBJ1-4; D is ambiguous. Germline values: CDR1 KGHDR, CDR2 SFDVKD. V lost 8 bases and J 1 base, leaving 22 bases between the germline ends. The CDR3 is 18 amino acids.

Details on this clonotype: A read error is possible here, since a much larger clone lies one base away. The chain joins TRBV29-1 to TRBJ2-2; 9 positions match TRBD1. Germline-derived CDR1 and CDR2 are SQVTM and ANQGSEA. J gave up 7 bases and V 7 bases, and 7 bases lay outside the gene matches. This CDR3 has 13 residues. The CDR3 loop is CSGGTGRVGELFF. Written as DNA, the CDR3 is TGCAGCGGGGGGACAGGGAGAGTCGGGGAGCTGTTTTTT.

On this clonotype: A much larger clone differs by one base, so this may be a read error. This chain joins TRBV6-1 and TRBJ1-1; D ambiguous. This CDR3 is 14 amino acids long. Looked up from germline, CDR1 is MNHNS and CDR2 is SASEGT. The chain's CDR3 is CAISEGWGNTEAFF. In nucleotides, the CDR3 is TGTGCCATCAGTGAAGGGTGGGGGAACACTGAAGCTTTCTTT.

Notes on this clonotype: A read error may be the cause here, since a much bigger clone is one base away. The conserved final phenylalanine or tryptophan is absent from the CDR3, which likely points to a read error. V and J are TRBV5-1 and TRBJ2-7; 7 bases line up with TRBD1. The CDR3 runs to 14 residues. Losses at the gene ends were 0 bases for V and 6 bases for J; bases not matched to a gene: 6. CDR1 and CDR2 (germline): SGHRS, YFSETQ. CDR3 loop: CASSLAGGESEQYI. CDR3 sequence (DNA): TGCGCCAGCAGCTTGGCAGGGGGTGAATCCGAGCAGTACATC.

With regard to this clonotype: Compared with germline, one end of the junction differs, possibly owing to a read error. CDR3 coding DNA: TGCACCAGCAGCCCCTTTACCCGGGCCGGGGACTATGGTTACACCTTC. Protein sequence: CTSSPFTRAGDYGYTF. The chain uses TRBV4-3 and TRBJ1-2; the D gene is possibly TRBD1 (5 bases). This CDR3 has 16 residues. Germline V gene lookup returns CDR1 LGHNA and CDR2 YSLEER.

Concerning this clonotype: This may be a read error: a much more frequent sequence differs by one nucleotide. The chain joins TRBV28 to TRBJ1-2; D is perhaps TRBD1 (5 bases). CDR1 and CDR2 (germline): MDHEN, SYDVKM. The CDR3 length is 13 residues. Trimming took 9 bases from V and 6 from J, leaving 17 bases between them. DNA for the CDR3: TGTGCCAGGAGCTCCAGGGACGGGAATGGCTACACCTTC. Protein sequence: CARSSRDGNGYTF.

There are many counts of this clonotype. The gene calls are TRBV6-5 and TRBJ2-1, with D possibly TRBD2 on 7 matching bases. Trimming took off 2 bases at V and 7 bases at J, with 12 bases between the two ends. This CDR3 has 14 amino acids. Germline V gene lookup returns CDR1 MNHEY and CDR2 SVGAGI. The CDR3 nucleotides read TGTGCCAGCAGTTACGCGGGGGCGGAGAATGAGCAGTTCTTC. It encodes CASSYAGAENEQFF.

This clonotype has a count of ten or more. The rearrangement joins TRBV29-1 to TRBJ2-3, with TRBD1 identical over 8 bases. J was trimmed by 2 bases and V by 7 bases; bases with no gene match: 8. Germline CDR1 reads SQVTM; CDR2 reads ANQGSEA. The CDR3 covers 14 residues. In DNA, the CDR3 is TGCAGCGCTAACTCGGGACAGGCCACAGATACGCAGTATTTT. Protein: CSANSGQATDTQYF.

On this clonotype itself: Being one base from a much bigger clone, this may be a read error. This chain links TRBV6-2 or TRBV6-3 with TRBJ2-7, with D unresolved. CDR1 and CDR2 (germline): MNHEY, SVGEGT. CDR3 size: 13 residues. Trimming removed 6 bases at V and 6 bases at J, with 15 bases between. The CDR3 region is CASRRIGRLEQYF. Written as DNA, the CDR3 is TGTGCCAGCAGACGAATTGGAAGGCTCGAGCAGTACTTC.

Worth noting for this clonotype: The junction and the germline gene differ at one end; a read error may be behind it. This chain joins TRBV11-2 and TRBJ2-3; perhaps TRBD1 as D (6 bases). The CDR3 spans 18 residues. From germline, CDR1 is SGHAT and CDR2 FQNNGV. The CDR3 coding sequence is TGTGACAGCAGCCCCGCGGCAGACTGGGGGCTTCACACAGATACGCAGTATTTT. Protein: CDSSPAADWGLHTDTQYF.

This clonotype was seen a single time. A read error may explain this, as a much larger clone is one base away. V usage is TRBV4-2 and J usage is TRBJ2-5, with D maybe TRBD1 (7 bases). Germline assignment: CDR1 LGHNA and CDR2 YNFKEQ. This CDR3 is 16 amino acids long. CDR3 protein: CASSQEGQGGQETLYF. The CDR3 DNA is TGTGCCAGCAGCCAAGAAGGCCAGGGGGGTCAAGAGACCCTGTACTTC.

About this clonotype: A much larger clone lies a single base off, so this may be a read error. The J gene is TRBJ2-1, the V gene TRBV4-3; D is possibly TRBD2 (6 bases). With 0 bases removed from V and 2 bases from J, the gap between germline ends came to 20 bases. Germline loops: CDR1 LGHNA, CDR2 YSLEER. This CDR3 is built from 19 residues. Here the CDR3 DNA reads TGCGCCAGCAGCCAAGACGTGACTATCGGGAGAAGAACCTACAATGAGCAGTTCTTC. Its translation is CASSQDVTIGRRTYNEQFF.

The V and J genes are TRBV18 and TRBJ2-5; perhaps TRBD2 as D (6 bases). The CDR3 consists of 14 residues. V was shortened by 3 bases and J by 2 bases, with 10 bases between the two germline ends. Germline lookup yields CDR1 KGHSH and CDR2 LQKENI. CDR3: CASSPGLQQETQYF. CDR3 DNA sequence: TGTGCCAGCTCACCGGGACTCCAACAAGAGACCCAGTACTTC.

This clonotype was seen a handful of times. The V gene is TRBV4-1, the J gene TRBJ2-3; D is uncertain. This CDR3 region has 16 residues. Germline lookup yields CDR1 MGHRA and CDR2 YSYEKL. Trimming removed 4 bases from V and 4 bases from J, with 18 bases in between. CDR3 DNA sequence: TGCGCCAGCAGCCCCGAAACGGGCCGAGATGCAGATACGCAGTATTTT. This gives the protein CASSPETGRDADTQYF.

Notes on this clonotype: An end of the junction differs from the germline gene, which may be a read error. V gene TRBV6-1 combines with J gene TRBJ1-1; maybe TRBD1 (6 bases). This CDR3 has 13 amino acids. The germline gives CDR1 MNHNS, CDR2 SASEGT. CDR3 residues: CVSSAQGRTEAFF. The CDR3 bases are TGTGTCAGCAGTGCACAGGGTAGGACTGAGGCTTTCTTT.

A single count supports this clonotype. The genes are TRBV7-9 and TRBJ2-1; TRBD1 matches 10 bases. In germline, CDR1 is SEHNR, CDR2 FQNEAQ (reference sequence). J lost 12 bases, V lost 5 bases, and 13 bases had no gene match. The CDR3 length is 15 residues. The DNA of the CDR3 is TGTGCCAGCAGCCCCACCGGGACAGGGGTCCATGTGCAGTTCTTC. The encoded protein is CASSPTGTGVHVQFF.

V and J are TRBV30 and TRBJ1-2, with D possibly being TRBD1 (6 bases). The CDR3 length is 12 residues. Germline loops: CDR1 GTSNPN, CDR2 SVGIG (reference sequence). V lost 3 bases and J 8 bases, leaving 13 bases between the germline ends. This chain's CDR3 is CAWSGTTRGYTF. CDR3 nucleotide sequence: TGTGCCTGGAGCGGGACAACGCGCGGCTACACCTTC.